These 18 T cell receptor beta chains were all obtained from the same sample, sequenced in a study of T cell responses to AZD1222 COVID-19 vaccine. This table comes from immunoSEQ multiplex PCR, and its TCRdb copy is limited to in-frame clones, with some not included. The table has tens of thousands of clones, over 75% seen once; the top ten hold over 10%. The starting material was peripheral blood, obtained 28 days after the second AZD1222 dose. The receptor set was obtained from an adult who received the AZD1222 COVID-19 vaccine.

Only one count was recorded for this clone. The CDR3 here is CASTTRGNQPQHF. The CDR3 DNA reads as TGTGCCAGCACTACTCGGGGCAATCAGCCCCAGCATTTT. The chain joins TRBV21-1 to TRBJ1-5. TRBV21-1 is termed a pseudogene. This CDR3 has 13 residues.

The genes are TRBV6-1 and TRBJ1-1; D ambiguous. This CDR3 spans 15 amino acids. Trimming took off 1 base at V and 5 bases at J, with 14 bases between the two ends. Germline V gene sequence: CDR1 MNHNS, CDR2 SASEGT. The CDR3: CASSEEGRPGTEAFF. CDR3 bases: TGTGCCAGCAGTGAAGAGGGCAGGCCCGGGACTGAAGCTTTCTTT.

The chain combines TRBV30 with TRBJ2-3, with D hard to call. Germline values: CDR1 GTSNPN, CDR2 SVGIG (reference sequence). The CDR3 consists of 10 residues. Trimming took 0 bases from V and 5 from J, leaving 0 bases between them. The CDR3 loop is CAWSVDTQYF. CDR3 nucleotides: TGTGCCTGGAGTGTAGATACGCAGTATTTT.

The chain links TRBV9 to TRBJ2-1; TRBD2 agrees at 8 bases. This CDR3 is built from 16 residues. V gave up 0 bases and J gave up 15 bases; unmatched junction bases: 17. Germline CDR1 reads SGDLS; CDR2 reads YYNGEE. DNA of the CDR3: TGTGCCAGCAGCGTAGGAGTCTATTTAGAGCGGGAGACAATGTTCTTC. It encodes CASSVGVYLERETMFF.

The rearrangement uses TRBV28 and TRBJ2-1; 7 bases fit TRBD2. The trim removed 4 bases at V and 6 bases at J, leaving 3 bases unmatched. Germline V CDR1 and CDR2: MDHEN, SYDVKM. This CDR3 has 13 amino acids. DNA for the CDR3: TGTGCCAGCAGTTCCCGACTAGCCAATGAGCAGTTCTTC. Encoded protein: CASSSRLANEQFF.

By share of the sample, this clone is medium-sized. As DNA, the CDR3 is TGTGCCAGCCCAGGAGCCGGTCACGAGCAGTACTTC. Translating it yields CASPGAGHEQYF. This chain uses TRBV9 with TRBJ2-7; D is unclear. Trimming cost V 7 bases and J 5 bases, with 13 bases left between them. Germline V gives CDR1 SGDLS, CDR2 YYNGEE. This CDR3 region has 12 residues.

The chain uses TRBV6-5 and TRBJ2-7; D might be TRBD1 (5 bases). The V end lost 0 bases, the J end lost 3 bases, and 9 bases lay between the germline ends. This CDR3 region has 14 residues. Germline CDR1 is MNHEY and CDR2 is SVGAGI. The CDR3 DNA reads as TGTGCCAGCAGTTACTCGACAGAAGTCTACGAGCAGTACTTC. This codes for CASSYSTEVYEQYF.

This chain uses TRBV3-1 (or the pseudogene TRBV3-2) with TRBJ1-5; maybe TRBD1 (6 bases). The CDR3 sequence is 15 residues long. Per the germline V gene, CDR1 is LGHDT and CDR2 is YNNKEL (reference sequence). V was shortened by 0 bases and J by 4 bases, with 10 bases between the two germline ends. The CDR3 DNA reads TGTGCCAGCAGCCAAGAAGGGGGTGGGAATCAGCCCCAGCATTTT. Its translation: CASSQEGGGNQPQHF.

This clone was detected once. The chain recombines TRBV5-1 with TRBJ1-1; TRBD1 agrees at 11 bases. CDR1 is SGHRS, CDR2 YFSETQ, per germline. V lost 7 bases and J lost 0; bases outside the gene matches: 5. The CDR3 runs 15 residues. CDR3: CASRGTGGLNTEAFF. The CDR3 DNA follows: TGCGCCAGCCGGGGGACAGGGGGACTGAACACTGAAGCTTTCTTT.

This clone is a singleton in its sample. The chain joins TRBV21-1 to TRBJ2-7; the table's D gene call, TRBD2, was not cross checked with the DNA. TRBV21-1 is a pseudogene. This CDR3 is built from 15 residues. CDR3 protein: CASRRLAGGPHEQYF. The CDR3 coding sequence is TGTGCCAGCCGACGGTTGGCGGGAGGGCCCCACGAGCAGTACTTC.

The CDR3 loop is CASSPGVERELFF. Written as DNA, the CDR3 is TGTGCCAGCAGCCCGGGAGTCGAGAGGGAGCTGTTTTTT. The chain uses TRBV7-2 and TRBJ2-2, with a tentative D call TRBD2 (6 bases). Trimming pared 5 bases from V and 9 bases from J, leaving 13 bases between. The CDR3 covers 13 residues. Germline values: CDR1 SGHTA, CDR2 FQGNSA. Complete variable domain (other parts from reference TRBV7-2 and TRBJ2-2): GAGVSQSPSNKVTEKGKDVELRCDPISGHTALYWYRQSLGQGLEFLIYFQGNSAPDKSGLPSDRFSAERTGGSVSTLTIQRTQQEDSAVYLCASSPGVERELFFGEGSRLTVL.

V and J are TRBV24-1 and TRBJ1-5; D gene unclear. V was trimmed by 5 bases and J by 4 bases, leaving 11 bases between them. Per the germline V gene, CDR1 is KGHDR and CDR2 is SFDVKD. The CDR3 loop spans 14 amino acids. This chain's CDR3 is CATSGSRGNQPQHF. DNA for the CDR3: TGTGCCACCAGTGGGTCCCGGGGAAATCAGCCCCAGCATTTT.

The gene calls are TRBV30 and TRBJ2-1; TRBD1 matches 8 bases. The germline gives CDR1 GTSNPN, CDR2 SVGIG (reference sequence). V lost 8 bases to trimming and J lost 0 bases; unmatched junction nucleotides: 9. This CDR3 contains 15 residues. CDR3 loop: CAGTGGDSSYNEQFF. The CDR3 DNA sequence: TGTGCCGGGACAGGCGGTGATAGCTCCTACAATGAGCAGTTCTTC.

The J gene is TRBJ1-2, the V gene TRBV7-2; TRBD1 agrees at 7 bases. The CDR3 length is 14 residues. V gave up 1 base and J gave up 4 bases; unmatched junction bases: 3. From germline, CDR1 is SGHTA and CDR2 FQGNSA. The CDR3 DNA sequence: TGTGCCAGCAGCTTAGGGACAGGCGTCTATGGCTACACCTTC. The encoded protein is CASSLGTGVYGYTF.

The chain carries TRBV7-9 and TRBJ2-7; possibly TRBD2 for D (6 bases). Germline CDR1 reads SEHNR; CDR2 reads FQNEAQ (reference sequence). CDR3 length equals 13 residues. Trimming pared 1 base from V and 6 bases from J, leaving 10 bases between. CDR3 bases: TGTGCCAGCAGCTTAGTTGGGGGAGGCGAGCAGTACTTC. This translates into CASSLVGGGEQYF.

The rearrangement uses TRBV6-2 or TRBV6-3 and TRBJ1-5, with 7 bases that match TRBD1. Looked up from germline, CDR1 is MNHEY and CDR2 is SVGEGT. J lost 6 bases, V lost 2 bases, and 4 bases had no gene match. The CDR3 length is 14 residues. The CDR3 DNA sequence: TGTGCCAGCAGTTACGGGGACAGAAGTCAGCCCCAGCATTTT. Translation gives CASSYGDRSQPQHF.

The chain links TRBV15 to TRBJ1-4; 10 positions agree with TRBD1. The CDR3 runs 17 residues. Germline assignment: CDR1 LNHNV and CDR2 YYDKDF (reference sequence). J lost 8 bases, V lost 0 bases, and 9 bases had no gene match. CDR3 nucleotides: TGTGCCACCAGCAGAGATATCCGGGACAGGGGAGAAGAAAAACTGTTTTTT. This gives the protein CATSRDIRDRGEEKLFF.

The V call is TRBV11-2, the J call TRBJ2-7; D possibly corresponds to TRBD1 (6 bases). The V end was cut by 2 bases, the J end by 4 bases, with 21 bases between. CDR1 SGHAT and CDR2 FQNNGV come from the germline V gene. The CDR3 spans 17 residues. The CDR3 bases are TGTGCCAGCAGCTTAAATTCAGGGGCGACAGTCCCATACGAGCAGTACTTC. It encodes CASSLNSGATVPYEQYF.